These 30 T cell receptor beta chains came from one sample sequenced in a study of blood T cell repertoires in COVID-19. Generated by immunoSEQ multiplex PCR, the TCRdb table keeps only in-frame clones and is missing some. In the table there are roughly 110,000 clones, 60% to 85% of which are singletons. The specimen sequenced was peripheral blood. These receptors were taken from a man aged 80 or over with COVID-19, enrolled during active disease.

This chain's CDR3 is CASSYGQGRYEQYF. As DNA, the CDR3 is TGTGCCAGCAGCTATGGACAGGGGAGGTACGAGCAGTACTTC. The V call is TRBV5-6, the J call TRBJ2-7; 9 bases line up with TRBD1. J gave up 4 bases and V 3 bases, and 5 bases lay outside the gene matches. CDR1 SGHDT and CDR2 YYEEEE come from the germline V gene. This CDR3 spans 14 amino acids. The variable domain in full, with the rest retrieved from reference TRBV5-6 and TRBJ2-7, is DAGVTQSPTHLIKTRGQQVTLRCSPKSGHDTVSWYQQALGQGPQFIFQYYEEEERQRGNFPDRFSGHQFPNYSSELNVNALLLGDSALYLCASSYGQGRYEQYFGPGTRLTVT.

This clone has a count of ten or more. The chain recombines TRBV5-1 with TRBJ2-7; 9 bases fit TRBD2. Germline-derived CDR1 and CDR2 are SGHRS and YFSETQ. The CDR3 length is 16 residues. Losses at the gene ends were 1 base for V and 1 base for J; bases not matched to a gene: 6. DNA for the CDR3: TGCGCCAGCAGCTTGTTGGCGGGAGGGCCGTCCTACGAGCAGTACTTC. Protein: CASSLLAGGPSYEQYF. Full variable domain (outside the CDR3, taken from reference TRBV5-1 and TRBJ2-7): KAGVTQTPRYLIKTRGQQVTLSCSPISGHRSVSWYQQTPGQGLQFLFEYFSETQRNKGNFPGRFSGRQFSNSRSEMNVSTLELGDSALYLCASSLLAGGPSYEQYFGPGTRLTVT.

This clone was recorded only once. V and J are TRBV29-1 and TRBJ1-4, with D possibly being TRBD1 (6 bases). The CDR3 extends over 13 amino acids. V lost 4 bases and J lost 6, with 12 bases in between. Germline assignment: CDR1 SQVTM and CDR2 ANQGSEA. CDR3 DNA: TGCAGCGTTGCCGGGGGGCTGGATGAAAAACTGTTTTTT. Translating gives CSVAGGLDEKLFF.

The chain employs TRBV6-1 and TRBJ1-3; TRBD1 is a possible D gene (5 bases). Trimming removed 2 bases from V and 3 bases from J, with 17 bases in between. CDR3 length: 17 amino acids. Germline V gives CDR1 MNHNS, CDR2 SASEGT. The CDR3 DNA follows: TGTGCCAGCAGTGAAACTCCCGCCTGGGGGGTTGGAAACACCATATATTTT. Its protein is CASSETPAWGVGNTIYF.

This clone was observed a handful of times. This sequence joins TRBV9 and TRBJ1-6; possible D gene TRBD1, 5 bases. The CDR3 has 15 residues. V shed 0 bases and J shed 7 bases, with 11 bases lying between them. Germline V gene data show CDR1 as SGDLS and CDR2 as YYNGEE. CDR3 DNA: TGTGCCAGCAGCGTAGAGGCAGGGTACAATTCACCCCTCCACTTT. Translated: CASSVEAGYNSPLHF.

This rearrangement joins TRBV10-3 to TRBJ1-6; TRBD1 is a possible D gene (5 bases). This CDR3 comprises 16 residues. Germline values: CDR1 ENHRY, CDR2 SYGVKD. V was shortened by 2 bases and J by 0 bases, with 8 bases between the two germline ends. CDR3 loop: CAISETGLSYNSPLHF. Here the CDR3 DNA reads TGTGCCATCAGTGAGACAGGCCTCTCCTATAATTCACCCCTCCACTTT.

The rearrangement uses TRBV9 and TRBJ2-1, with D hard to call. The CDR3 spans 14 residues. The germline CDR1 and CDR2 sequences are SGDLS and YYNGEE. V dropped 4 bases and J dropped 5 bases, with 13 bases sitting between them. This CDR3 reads CASSPTDNNNEQFF. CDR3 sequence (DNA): TGTGCCAGCAGCCCTACCGACAATAACAATGAGCAGTTCTTC.

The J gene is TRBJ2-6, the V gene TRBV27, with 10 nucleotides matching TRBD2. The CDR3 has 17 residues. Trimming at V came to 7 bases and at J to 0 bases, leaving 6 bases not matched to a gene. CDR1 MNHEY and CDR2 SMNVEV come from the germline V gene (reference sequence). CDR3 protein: CASKPLAGSSGANVLTF. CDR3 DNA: TGTGCCAGCAAGCCACTAGCGGGGAGCTCTGGGGCCAACGTCCTGACTTTC.

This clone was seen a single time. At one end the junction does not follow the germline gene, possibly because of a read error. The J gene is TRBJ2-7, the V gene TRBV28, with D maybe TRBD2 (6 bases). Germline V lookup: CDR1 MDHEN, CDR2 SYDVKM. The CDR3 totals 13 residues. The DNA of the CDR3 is TGTGCCAGCAGACCCCCCCCGGCAGGTAGGCGGGATTTC. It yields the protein CASRPPPAGRRDF. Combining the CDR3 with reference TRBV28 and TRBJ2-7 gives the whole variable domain DVKVTQSSRYLVKRTGEKVFLECVQDMDHENMFWYRQDPGLGLRLIYFSYDVKMKEKGDIPEGYSVSREKKERFSLILESASTNQTSMYLCASRPPPAGRRDFGPGTRLTVT.

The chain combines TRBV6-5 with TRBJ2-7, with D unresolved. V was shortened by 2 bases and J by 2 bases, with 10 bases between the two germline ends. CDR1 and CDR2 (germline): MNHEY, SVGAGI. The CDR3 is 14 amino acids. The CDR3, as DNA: TGTGCCAGCAGTTACGGCCCCGAAACCTACGAGCAGTACTTC. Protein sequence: CASSYGPETYEQYF.

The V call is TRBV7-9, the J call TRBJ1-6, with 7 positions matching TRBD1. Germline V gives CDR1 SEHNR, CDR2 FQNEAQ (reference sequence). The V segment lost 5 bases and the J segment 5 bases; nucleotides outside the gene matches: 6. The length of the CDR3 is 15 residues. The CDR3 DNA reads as TGTGCCAGCAGCCAGGGCGACAGGGATAATTCACCCCTCCACTTT. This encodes CASSQGDRDNSPLHF.

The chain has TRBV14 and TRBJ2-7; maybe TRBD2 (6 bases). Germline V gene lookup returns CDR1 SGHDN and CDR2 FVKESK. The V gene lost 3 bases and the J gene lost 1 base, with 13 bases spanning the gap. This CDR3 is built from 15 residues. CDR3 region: CASSHPGGGSYEQYF. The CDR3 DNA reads TGTGCCAGCAGCCACCCCGGCGGAGGGTCCTACGAGCAGTACTTC.

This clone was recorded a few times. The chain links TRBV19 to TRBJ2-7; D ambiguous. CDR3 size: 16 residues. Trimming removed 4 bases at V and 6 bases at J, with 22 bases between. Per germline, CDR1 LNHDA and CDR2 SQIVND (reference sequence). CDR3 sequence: CASSTTENRFEGEQYF. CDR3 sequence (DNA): TGTGCCAGTAGTACAACAGAGAACAGATTCGAAGGCGAGCAGTACTTC.

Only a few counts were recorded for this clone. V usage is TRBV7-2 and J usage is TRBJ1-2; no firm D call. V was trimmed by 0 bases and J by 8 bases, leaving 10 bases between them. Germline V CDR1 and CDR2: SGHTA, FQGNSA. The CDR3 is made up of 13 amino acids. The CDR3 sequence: CASSLALRGGYTF. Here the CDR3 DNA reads TGTGCCAGCAGCTTAGCCCTGAGAGGCGGCTACACCTTC.

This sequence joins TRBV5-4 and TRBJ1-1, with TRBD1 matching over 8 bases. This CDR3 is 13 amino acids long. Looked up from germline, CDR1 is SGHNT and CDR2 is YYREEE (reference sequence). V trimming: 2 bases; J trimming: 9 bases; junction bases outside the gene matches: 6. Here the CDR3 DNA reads TGTGCCAGCAGCTTCACAGGGGGAGGTCAAGCTTTCTTT. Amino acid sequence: CASSFTGGGQAFF. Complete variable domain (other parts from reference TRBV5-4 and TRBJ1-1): ETGVTQSPTHLIKTRGQQVTLRCSSQSGHNTVSWYQQALGQGPQFIFQYYREEENGRGNFPPRFSGLQFPNYSSELNVNALELDDSALYLCASSFTGGGQAFFGQGTRLTVV.

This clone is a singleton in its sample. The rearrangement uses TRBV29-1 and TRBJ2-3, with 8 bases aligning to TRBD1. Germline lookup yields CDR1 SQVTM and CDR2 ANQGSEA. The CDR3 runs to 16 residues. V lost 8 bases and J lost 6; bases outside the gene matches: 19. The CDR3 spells CSLRGSGGTSTDTQYF. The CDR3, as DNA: TGCAGCCTGAGGGGGTCAGGGGGCACTAGTACGGATACGCAGTATTTT.

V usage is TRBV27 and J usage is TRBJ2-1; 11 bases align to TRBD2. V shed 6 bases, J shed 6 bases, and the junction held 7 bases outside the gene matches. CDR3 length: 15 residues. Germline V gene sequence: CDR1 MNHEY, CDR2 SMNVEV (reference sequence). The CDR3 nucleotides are TGTGCCAGCAGGCCAACTAGCGGGAGCCCCAATGAGCAGTTCTTC. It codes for CASRPTSGSPNEQFF.

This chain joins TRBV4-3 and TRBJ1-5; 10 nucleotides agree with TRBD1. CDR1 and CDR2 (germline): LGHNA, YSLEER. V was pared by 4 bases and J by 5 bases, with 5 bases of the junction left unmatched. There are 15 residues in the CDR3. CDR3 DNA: TGCGCCAGCAGCCGCGGGACAGGGGAGGATCAGCCCCAGCATTTT. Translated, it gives CASSRGTGEDQPQHF.

The CDR3 sequence is CASSLRLEETQYF. The DNA for the CDR3 is TGTGCCAGCAGCCTCCGACTAGAAGAGACCCAGTACTTC. This chain connects TRBV5-5 to TRBJ2-5, with D possibly being TRBD2 (6 bases). The CDR3 contains 13 residues. Looked up from germline, CDR1 is SGHKS and CDR2 is YYEKEE (reference sequence). V dropped 4 bases and J dropped 3 bases, with 10 bases sitting between them.

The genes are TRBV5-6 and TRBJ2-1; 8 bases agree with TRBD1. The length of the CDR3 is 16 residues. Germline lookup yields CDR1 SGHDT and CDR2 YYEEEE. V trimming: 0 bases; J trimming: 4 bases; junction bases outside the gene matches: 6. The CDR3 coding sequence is TGTGCCAGCAGCTTGGGGGGACAGGCGCCGTACAATGAGCAGTTCTTC. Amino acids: CASSLGGQAPYNEQFF. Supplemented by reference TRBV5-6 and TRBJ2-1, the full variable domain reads DAGVTQSPTHLIKTRGQQVTLRCSPKSGHDTVSWYQQALGQGPQFIFQYYEEEERQRGNFPDRFSGHQFPNYSSELNVNALLLGDSALYLCASSLGGQAPYNEQFFGPGTRLTVL.

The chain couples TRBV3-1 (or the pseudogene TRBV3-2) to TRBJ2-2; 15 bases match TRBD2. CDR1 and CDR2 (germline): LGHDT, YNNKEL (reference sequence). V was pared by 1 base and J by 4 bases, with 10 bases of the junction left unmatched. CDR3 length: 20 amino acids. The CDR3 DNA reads TGTGCCAGCAGCCAAGGAGTACCGGGACTAGCGGGAGGAAGCACCGGGGAGCTGTTTTTT. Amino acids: CASSQGVPGLAGGSTGELFF.

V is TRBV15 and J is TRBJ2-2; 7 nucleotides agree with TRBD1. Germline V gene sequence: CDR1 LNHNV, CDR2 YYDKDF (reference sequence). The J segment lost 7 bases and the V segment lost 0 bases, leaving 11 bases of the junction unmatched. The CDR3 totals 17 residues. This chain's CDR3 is CATSREAAGQAHGELFF. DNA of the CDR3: TGTGCCACCAGCAGAGAAGCGGCCGGACAGGCCCACGGGGAGCTGTTTTTT.

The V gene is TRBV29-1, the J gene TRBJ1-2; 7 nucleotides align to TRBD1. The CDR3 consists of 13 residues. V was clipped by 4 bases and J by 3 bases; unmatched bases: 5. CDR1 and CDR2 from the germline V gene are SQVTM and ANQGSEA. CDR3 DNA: TGCAGCGTTGTCGAGGGGGCGGACTATGGCTACACCTTC. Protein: CSVVEGADYGYTF.

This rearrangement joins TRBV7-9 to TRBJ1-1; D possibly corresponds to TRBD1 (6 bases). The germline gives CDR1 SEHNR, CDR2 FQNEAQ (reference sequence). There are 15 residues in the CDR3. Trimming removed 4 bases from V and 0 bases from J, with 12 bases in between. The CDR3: CASSYSGGMNTEAFF. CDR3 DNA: TGTGCCAGCAGCTATAGTGGGGGCATGAACACTGAAGCTTTCTTT.

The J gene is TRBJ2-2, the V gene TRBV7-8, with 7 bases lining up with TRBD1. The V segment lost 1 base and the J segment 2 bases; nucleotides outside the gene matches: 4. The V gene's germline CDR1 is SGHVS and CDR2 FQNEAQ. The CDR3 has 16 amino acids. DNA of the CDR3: TGTGCCAGCAGCTTAGAGGGGACAGCCAACACCGGGGAGCTGTTTTTT. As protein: CASSLEGTANTGELFF.

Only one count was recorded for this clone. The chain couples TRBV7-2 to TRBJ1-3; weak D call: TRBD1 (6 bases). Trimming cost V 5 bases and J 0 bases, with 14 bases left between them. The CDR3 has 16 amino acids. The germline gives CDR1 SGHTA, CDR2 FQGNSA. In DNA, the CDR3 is TGTGCCAGCAGCACGCGGACAGCGTACTCTGGAAACACCATATATTTT. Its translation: CASSTRTAYSGNTIYF. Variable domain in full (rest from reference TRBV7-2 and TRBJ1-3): GAGVSQSPSNKVTEKGKDVELRCDPISGHTALYWYRQSLGQGLEFLIYFQGNSAPDKSGLPSDRFSAERTGGSVSTLTIQRTQQEDSAVYLCASSTRTAYSGNTIYFGEGSWLTVV.

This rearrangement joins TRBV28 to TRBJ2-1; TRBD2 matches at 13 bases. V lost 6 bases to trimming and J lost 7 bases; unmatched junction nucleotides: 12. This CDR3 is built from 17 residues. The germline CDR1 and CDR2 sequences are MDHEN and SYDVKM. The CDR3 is CASSPTSGRAVRNEQFF. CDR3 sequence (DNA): TGTGCCAGCAGCCCTACTAGCGGGAGGGCCGTGAGAAATGAGCAGTTCTTC.

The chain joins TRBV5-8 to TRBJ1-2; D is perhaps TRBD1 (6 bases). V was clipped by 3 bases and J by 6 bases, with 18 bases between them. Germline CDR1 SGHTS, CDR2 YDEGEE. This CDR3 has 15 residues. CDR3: CASSSGQLTLDGYTF. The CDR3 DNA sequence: TGTGCCAGCAGCTCCGGACAGCTGACCTTAGATGGCTACACCTTC. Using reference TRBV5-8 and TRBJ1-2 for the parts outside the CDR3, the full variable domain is EAGVTQSPTHLIKTRGQQATLRCSPISGHTSVYWYQQALGLGLQFLLWYDEGEERNRGNFPPRFSGRQFPNYSSELNVNALELEDSALYLCASSSGQLTLDGYTFGSGTRLTVV.

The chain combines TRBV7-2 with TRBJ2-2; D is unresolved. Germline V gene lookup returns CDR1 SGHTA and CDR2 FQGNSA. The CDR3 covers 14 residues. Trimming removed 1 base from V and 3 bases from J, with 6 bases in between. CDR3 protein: CASSLGLDTGELFF. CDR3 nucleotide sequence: TGTGCCAGCAGCTTAGGACTCGACACCGGGGAGCTGTTTTTT. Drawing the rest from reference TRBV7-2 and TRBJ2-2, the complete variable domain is GAGVSQSPSNKVTEKGKDVELRCDPISGHTALYWYRQSLGQGLEFLIYFQGNSAPDKSGLPSDRFSAERTGGSVSTLTIQRTQQEDSAVYLCASSLGLDTGELFFGEGSRLTVL.

The CDR3 loop is CASSPRLQNTGELFF. As DNA, the CDR3 is TGTGCCAGCTCGCCAAGACTTCAGAACACCGGGGAGCTGTTTTTT. V usage is TRBV18 and J usage is TRBJ2-2; the D is unclear. In germline, CDR1 is KGHSH, CDR2 LQKENI. This CDR3 is 15 amino acids long. V gave up 6 bases and J gave up 1 base, with 12 bases separating them.